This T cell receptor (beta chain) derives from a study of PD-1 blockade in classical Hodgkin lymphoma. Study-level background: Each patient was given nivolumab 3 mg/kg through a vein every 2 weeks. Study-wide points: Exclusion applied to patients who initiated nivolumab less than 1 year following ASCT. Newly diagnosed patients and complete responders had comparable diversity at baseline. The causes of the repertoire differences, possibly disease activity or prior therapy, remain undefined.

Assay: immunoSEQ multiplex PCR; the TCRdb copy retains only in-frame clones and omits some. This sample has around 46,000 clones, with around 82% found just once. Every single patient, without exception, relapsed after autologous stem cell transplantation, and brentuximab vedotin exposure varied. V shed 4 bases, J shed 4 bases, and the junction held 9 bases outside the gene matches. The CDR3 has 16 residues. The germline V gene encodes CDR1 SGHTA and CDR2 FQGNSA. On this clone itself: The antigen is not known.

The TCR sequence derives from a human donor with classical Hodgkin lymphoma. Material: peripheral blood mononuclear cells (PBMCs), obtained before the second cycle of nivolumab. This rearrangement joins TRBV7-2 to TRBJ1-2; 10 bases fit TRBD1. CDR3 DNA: TGTGCCAGCAGCTCGACCGGGACAGGGGCGTTCTATGGCTACACCTTC. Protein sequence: CASSSTGTGAFYGYTF.